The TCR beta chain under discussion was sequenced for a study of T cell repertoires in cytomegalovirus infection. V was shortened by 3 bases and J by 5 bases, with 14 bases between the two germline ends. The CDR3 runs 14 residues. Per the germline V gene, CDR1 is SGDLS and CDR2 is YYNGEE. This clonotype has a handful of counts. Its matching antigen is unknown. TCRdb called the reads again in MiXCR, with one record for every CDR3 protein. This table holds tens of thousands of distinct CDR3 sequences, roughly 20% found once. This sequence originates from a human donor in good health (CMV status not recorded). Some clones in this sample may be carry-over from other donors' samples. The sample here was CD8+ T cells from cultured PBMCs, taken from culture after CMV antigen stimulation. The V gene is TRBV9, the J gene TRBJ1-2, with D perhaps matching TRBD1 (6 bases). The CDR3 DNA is TGTGCCAGCAGCGGTGACAGGAGTCTTTATGGCTACACCTTC. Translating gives CASSGDRSLYGYTF. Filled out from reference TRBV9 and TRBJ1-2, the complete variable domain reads DSGVTQTPKHLITATGQRVTLRCSPRSGDLSVYWYQQSLDQGLQFLIQYYNGEERAKGNILERFSAQQFPDLHSELNLSSLELGDSALYFCASSGDRSLYGYTFGSGTRLTVV.